The 21 T cell receptor beta chains below were found in one sample sequenced in a study of blood T cell repertoires in COVID-19. Clones were sequenced by immunoSEQ multiplex PCR, and TCRdb holds only the in-frame ones, with some missing. The sample holds over 200,000 clones, 88% seen once. Sequenced material: PBMCs or T cells enriched from blood (not recorded which). Every receptor here comes from a woman between 40 and 55 years old with acute COVID-19.

This clone was detected only a few times. This chain's CDR3 is CASSLGGQTGETQYF. The DNA of the CDR3 is TGTGCCAGCAGCTTAGGGGGACAGACGGGAGAGACCCAGTACTTC. The chain uses TRBV11-2 and TRBJ2-5; 7 nucleotides align to TRBD1. CDR3 length: 15 residues. V lost 1 base, J lost 4 bases, and 6 bases stayed unmatched. Germline CDR1 SGHAT, CDR2 FQNNGV.

The chain combines TRBV11-2 with TRBJ2-1, with D tentatively TRBD1 (5 bases). The V gene lost 5 bases and the J gene lost 2 bases, with 16 bases spanning the gap. This CDR3 contains 16 residues. CDR1 and CDR2 from the germline V gene are SGHAT and FQNNGV. CDR3 coding DNA: TGTGCCAGCAGCCCACAGGCGTCCGTGACCTACAATGAGCAGTTCTTC. It is translated as CASSPQASVTYNEQFF.

The rearrangement uses TRBV7-2 and TRBJ1-5; D may be TRBD1 (6 bases). V was trimmed by 4 bases and J by 4 bases, leaving 11 bases between them. This CDR3 comprises 14 residues. Germline assignment: CDR1 SGHTA and CDR2 FQGNSA. The CDR3 DNA is TGTGCCAGCAGCTCTGGGGACAAGAATCAGCCCCAGCATTTT. This translates into CASSSGDKNQPQHF.

This chain links TRBV2 with TRBJ2-3; possibly TRBD2 for D (6 bases). The CDR3 is made up of 16 amino acids. Trimming cost V 11 bases and J 0 bases, with 21 bases left between them. Germline CDR1 SNHLY, CDR2 FYNNEI. The CDR3 region is CAGKDGSWPSTDTQYF. DNA for the CDR3: TGTGCCGGAAAGGACGGGAGTTGGCCTAGCACAGATACGCAGTATTTT. Drawing the rest from reference TRBV2 and TRBJ2-3, the complete variable domain is EPEVTQTPSHQVTQMGQEVILRCVPISNHLYFYWYRQILGQKVEFLVSFYNNEISEKSEIFDDQFSVERPDGSNFTLKIRSTKLEDSAMYFCAGKDGSWPSTDTQYFGPGTRLTVL.

The chain has TRBV12-5 and TRBJ1-5; the match to TRBD1 covers 7 bases. With V trimmed by 1 base and J by 3 bases, 3 bases remained unmatched. CDR1 and CDR2 (germline): LGHNT, FRNRAP. This CDR3 is 15 amino acids long. For the CDR3, the DNA is TGTGCTAGTGGTTTGGGGCAGGGGGTCAATCAGCCCCAGCATTTT. This gives the protein CASGLGQGVNQPQHF.

A few counts support this clone. V and J are TRBV11-3 and TRBJ1-1, with 8 positions matching TRBD1. The CDR3 is made up of 15 amino acids. Trimming removed 1 base from V and 4 bases from J; junction bases left unmatched: 5. Germline loops: CDR1 SGHNT, CDR2 YENEEA. CDR3 in amino acids: CASSLGQGAGTEAFF. In DNA form, the CDR3 reads TGTGCCAGCAGCTTAGGTCAGGGGGCCGGCACTGAAGCTTTCTTT. Full variable domain (rest looked up from reference TRBV11-3 and TRBJ1-1): EAGVVQSPRYKIIEKKQPVAFWCNPISGHNTLYWYLQNLGQGPELLIRYENEEAVDDSQLPKDRFSAERLKGVDSTLKIQPAELGDSAVYLCASSLGQGAGTEAFFGQGTRLTVV.

This clone was observed once. The gene calls are TRBV18 and TRBJ2-4; 8 positions match TRBD1. The CDR3 sequence is 18 residues long. Trimming cost V 2 bases and J 4 bases; bases outside gene matches: 13. The germline V gene has CDR1 KGHSH and CDR2 LQKENI. DNA of the CDR3: TGTGCCAGCTCACCAGGTTTTGCGTTAGGGGACAGGAAAAACATTCAGTACTTC. Translating gives CASSPGFALGDRKNIQYF.

The chain links TRBV5-6 to TRBJ2-7; 11 bases agree with TRBD2. With 3 bases clipped from V and 4 bases from J, the junction kept 9 bases outside the gene matches. Per germline, CDR1 SGHDT and CDR2 YYEEEE. The CDR3 is 16 residues long. CDR3 sequence (DNA): TGTGCCAGCAGCTCCACTAGCGGGAGAGGGGGTTACGAGCAGTACGTC. Its translation: CASSSTSGRGGYEQYV.

V usage is TRBV10-2 and J usage is TRBJ1-1; no definite D call. The CDR3 is 15 residues long. CDR1 is WSHSY and CDR2 is SAAADI in the germline V gene. Trimming left V 0 bases short and J 5 bases short, with 13 bases between. The CDR3 DNA reads TGCGCCAGCAGTGAGTCCACAGAAAGAGGGACTGAAGCTTTCTTT. The encoded protein is CASSESTERGTEAFF.

This rearrangement joins TRBV7-2 to TRBJ2-3; 9 bases agree with TRBD2. Looked up from germline, CDR1 is SGHTA and CDR2 is FQGNSA. V lost 3 bases, J lost 3 bases, and 7 bases stayed unmatched. The CDR3 runs to 16 residues. In DNA form, the CDR3 reads TGTGCCAGCAGCTTGAGGAGCGGGGGGTTTACAGATACGCAGTATTTT. This encodes CASSLRSGGFTDTQYF.

V gene TRBV6-4 combines with J gene TRBJ1-2; TRBD1 agrees at 7 bases. In germline, CDR1 is MRHNA, CDR2 SNTAGT. This CDR3 is 15 amino acids long. Unmatched junction bases numbered 12, after V lost 4 bases and J lost 7 bases. This CDR3 reads CASSATGVSLRGYTF. The CDR3 nucleotides read TGTGCCAGCAGTGCCACAGGGGTGAGTCTTCGTGGCTACACCTTC.

This rearrangement joins TRBV12-3 or TRBV12-4 to TRBJ2-1; D remains ambiguous. The CDR3 runs to 12 residues. V lost 6 bases to trimming and J lost 9 bases, with 12 bases between them. The CDR3 here is CASSSTDPEQFF. The CDR3 DNA reads TGTGCCAGCAGCTCGACTGACCCTGAGCAGTTCTTC.

This chain joins TRBV7-2 and TRBJ1-1, with D hard to call. CDR3 length: 14 residues. V was shortened by 6 bases and J by 0 bases, with 11 bases between the two germline ends. From germline, CDR1 is SGHTA and CDR2 FQGNSA. The CDR3 here is CASSLGGLNTEAFF. CDR3 in DNA: TGTGCCAGCAGTCTTGGAGGGTTGAACACTGAAGCTTTCTTT.

J is TRBJ1-1 and V is TRBV19; D is uncertain. V was trimmed by 3 bases and J by 1 base, leaving 6 bases between them. This CDR3 is built from 13 residues. Per the germline V gene, CDR1 is LNHDA and CDR2 is SQIVND (reference sequence). The CDR3 reads CASSINKNTEAFF. The CDR3 coding sequence is TGTGCCAGTAGTATCAACAAGAACACTGAAGCTTTCTTT.

Points on this clone: Relative to the germline gene, one junction end is altered; a read error may explain this. The rearrangement joins TRBV4-1 to TRBJ1-1; a possible D gene is TRBD1 (6 bases). The CDR3 spans 15 residues. CDR1 is MGHRA, CDR2 YSYEKL, per germline. The CDR3 DNA reads TGCGCCAGCAGCTCAAGCTCGACAGGTTCCCCTGAGGCTTTCTTT. It yields the protein CASSSSSTGSPEAFF.

This chain joins TRBV29-1 and TRBJ1-2; 9 bases map to TRBD1. The CDR3 is 17 amino acids. The ends lost 3 bases at V and 8 bases at J; junction bases unmatched: 19. CDR1 SQVTM and CDR2 ANQGSEA come from the germline V gene. CDR3 nucleotide sequence: TGCAGCGTTGAGGCGGGACAGGGAAGAGGGCCCTGGGGGGGCTACACCTTC. Translating it yields CSVEAGQGRGPWGGYTF.

The V and J genes are TRBV5-1 and TRBJ1-1, with TRBD1 as a possible D gene (6 bases). Germline V gene lookup returns CDR1 SGHRS and CDR2 YFSETQ. This CDR3 comprises 14 residues. The ends were cut back, 3 bases at V and 1 base at J, with 10 bases in the middle. The CDR3 protein is CASSSLGQNTEAFF. DNA of the CDR3: TGCGCCAGCAGCTCCTTGGGACAGAACACTGAAGCTTTCTTT.

This chain joins TRBV3-1 (or the pseudogene TRBV3-2) and TRBJ1-4, with a tentative D call TRBD1 (5 bases). Trimming cost V 1 base and J 8 bases, with 17 bases left between them. CDR1 is LGHDT, CDR2 YNNKEL, per germline (reference sequence). The CDR3 loop spans 16 amino acids. CDR3 DNA sequence: TGTGCCAGCAGCCAAGGACTCAGGGTCTTTGGGGAAAAACTGTTTTTT. This gives the protein CASSQGLRVFGEKLFF.

V gene TRBV4-3 combines with J gene TRBJ2-1; maybe TRBD1 (7 bases). V was shortened by 0 bases and J by 4 bases, with 13 bases between the two germline ends. Germline CDR1 LGHNA, CDR2 YSLEER. The CDR3 runs to 16 residues. The CDR3 DNA sequence: TGCGCCAGCAGCCAAGATCCCAGGGGGGCTTACAATGAGCAGTTCTTC. This encodes CASSQDPRGAYNEQFF.

This chain links TRBV10-2 with TRBJ2-2, with a tentative D call TRBD2 (5 bases). V lost 7 bases and J 5 bases, leaving 14 bases between the germline ends. The CDR3 totals 14 residues. Germline CDR1 and CDR2: WSHSY and SAAADI. The CDR3 region is CASKRAGVTGELFF. CDR3 sequence (DNA): TGCGCCAGCAAGAGGGCGGGTGTAACCGGGGAGCTGTTTTTT.

This chain joins TRBV4-1 and TRBJ1-2; possible D gene TRBD1, 6 bases. V lost 3 bases and J lost 3, with 14 bases in between. The CDR3 is made up of 15 amino acids. Germline V CDR1 and CDR2: MGHRA, YSYEKL. CDR3 protein: CASSHRRDTDYGYTF. CDR3 coding DNA: TGCGCCAGCAGCCACCGCCGGGACACAGACTATGGCTACACCTTC.